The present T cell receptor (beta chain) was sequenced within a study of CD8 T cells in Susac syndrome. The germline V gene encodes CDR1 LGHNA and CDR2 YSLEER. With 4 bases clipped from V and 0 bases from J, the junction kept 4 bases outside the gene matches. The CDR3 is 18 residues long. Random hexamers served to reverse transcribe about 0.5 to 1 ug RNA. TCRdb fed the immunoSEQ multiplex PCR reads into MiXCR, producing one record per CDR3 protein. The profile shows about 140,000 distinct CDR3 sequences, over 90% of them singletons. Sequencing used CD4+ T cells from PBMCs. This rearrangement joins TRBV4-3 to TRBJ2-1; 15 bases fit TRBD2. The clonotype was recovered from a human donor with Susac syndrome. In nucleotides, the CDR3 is TGCGCCAGCAGCCCACGGACTAGCGGGGGGGGCTCCTACAATGAGCAGTTCTTC. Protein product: CASSPRTSGGGSYNEQFF.